The rows below give T cell receptor beta chains drawn from one sample of a study of blood T cell repertoires in COVID-19. Clones were sequenced by immunoSEQ multiplex PCR, and TCRdb holds only the in-frame ones, with some missing. The profile shows fewer than 500,000 clones, 70% to 90% of them singletons. Sequenced sample: PBMCs or T cells enriched from blood (not recorded which). The receptors come from a young woman with acute COVID-19. Both conserved end residues are trimmed from each CDR3. Each record gives: J gene, V gene, CDR3 protein.

>TRBJ2-5|TRBV9
ASSEGQGLQETQY
>TRBJ1-1|TRBV12-5
ASGLGQGGTEAF
>TRBJ2-5|TRBV29-1
SVGLDRVEETQY
>TRBJ2-7|TRBV4-1
ASSQELLSYEQY
>TRBJ2-1|TRBV2
ASSEAGQGAHNEQF
>TRBJ1-4|TRBV7-9
ASRGTVNEKLF
>TRBJ1-6|TRBV5-6
ASSFDKGENSPLH
>TRBJ2-7|TRBV28
ASSPDNTYEQY
>TRBJ2-3|TRBV4-3
ASSPGQASTDTQY
>TRBJ2-7|TRBV27
ASSPLSRVYEQY
>TRBJ1-6|TRBV10-2
ASSDGEPLH
>TRBJ2-2|TRBV6-5
ASTISGGATGELF
>TRBJ2-4|TRBV7-2
ASSLRSGAKNIQY
>TRBJ2-1|TRBV27
ASSAGTSSFEQF
>TRBJ1-5|TRBV7-8
ASSLEGATNQPQH
>TRBJ2-7|TRBV10-2
ASGYRVGPYEQY
>TRBJ1-3|TRBV3-1/TRBV3-2
ASSSYGTVGNTIY
>TRBJ2-1|TRBV19
ASSGLIAGGRSYNEQF
>TRBJ2-1|TRBV19
ASSIFRDSYNEQF
>TRBJ1-1|TRBV28
ASSHSRGLLNTEAF
>TRBJ2-7|TRBV28
ASSLDRYEQY
>TRBJ2-7|TRBV15
ATSRDLLAEQY
>TRBJ1-5|TRBV18
ASSSYLGGNSIQPQH
>TRBJ1-2|TRBV4-1
ASSRRQSNYGYT
>TRBJ1-5|TRBV6-2/TRBV6-3
ASSLQGLSNQPQH
>TRBJ2-7|TRBV5-1
ASSYGDRDSEQY
>TRBJ2-7|TRBV5-6
ASSGQGLYEQY
>TRBJ2-7|TRBV30
AWRGPETGAYEQY